Shown below are 27 T cell receptor beta chains from a single sample sequenced in a study of identical twins. TCRdb re-analysed the 5' RACE reads in MiXCR, keeping a single row per CDR3 protein. The data show 1.5 million to 2 million distinct CDR3 sequences, 32% seen once. What was sequenced was cord blood. Receptors were obtained from a newborn girl in good health.

This chain links TRBV6-5 with TRBJ2-1; TRBD2 agrees at 8 bases. V was pared by 2 bases and J by 0 bases, with 9 bases of the junction left unmatched. This CDR3 contains 18 residues. CDR1 is MNHEY, CDR2 SVGAGI, per germline. The chain's CDR3 is CASSYGRTSRGSYNEQFF. In DNA, the CDR3 is TGTGCCAGCAGTTACGGGAGGACTAGCAGGGGCTCCTACAATGAGCAGTTCTTC.

The rearrangement uses TRBV6-6 and TRBJ2-1; D perhaps matches TRBD1 (7 bases). This CDR3 has 15 amino acids. V lost 2 bases to trimming and J lost 2 bases, with 10 bases between them. The V gene's germline CDR1 is MNHNY and CDR2 SVGAGI (reference sequence). CDR3 in DNA: TGTGCCAGCAGTTACCCCAGGGGGGCCTACAATGAGCAGTTCTTC. It is translated as CASSYPRGAYNEQFF.

The chain carries TRBV24-1 and TRBJ2-5, with 7 bases that match TRBD1. The CDR3 loop spans 16 amino acids. V lost 3 bases and J lost 0; bases outside the gene matches: 6. Germline lookup yields CDR1 KGHDR and CDR2 SFDVKD. As DNA, the CDR3 is TGTGCCACCAGTGATCTGAGCAGGGGGTACCAAGAGACCCAGTACTTC. The encoded protein is CATSDLSRGYQETQYF.

The chain employs TRBV2 and TRBJ2-7; 7 positions match TRBD1. Germline lookup yields CDR1 SNHLY and CDR2 FYNNEI. V was clipped by 6 bases and J by 7 bases; unmatched bases: 12. This CDR3 spans 14 amino acids. For the CDR3, the DNA is TGTGCCAGCAGCCGACAGGGCCCCTACAATGAGCAGTACTTC. This encodes CASSRQGPYNEQYF.

There are a few counts of this clonotype. This sequence joins TRBV5-1 and TRBJ2-4; tentative D call: TRBD1 (6 bases). The germline V gene has CDR1 SGHRS and CDR2 YFSETQ. V lost 4 bases to trimming and J lost 1 base, with 18 bases between them. This CDR3 has 17 residues. Here the CDR3 reads CASSPSGGQIAKNIQYF. CDR3 coding DNA: TGCGCCAGCAGCCCCTCCGGAGGACAGATCGCCAAAAACATTCAGTACTTC.

This clonotype came up many times. As DNA, the CDR3 is TGTGCCAGCAGCCAAACCCGGGACTCCTACTACGAGCAGTACTTC. This gives the protein CASSQTRDSYYEQYF. The genes are TRBV4-2 and TRBJ2-7; possible D gene TRBD2, 6 bases. The V end was cut by 2 bases, the J end by 3 bases, with 14 bases between. The germline V gene has CDR1 LGHNA and CDR2 YNFKEQ. The CDR3 spans 15 residues.

The chain recombines TRBV10-3 with TRBJ2-3; 14 nucleotides match TRBD2. Germline assignment: CDR1 ENHRY and CDR2 SYGVKD. J was trimmed by 5 bases and V by 1 base; bases with no gene match: 2. The CDR3 contains 16 residues. CDR3 residues: CAISEWGLAGEDTQYF. As DNA, the CDR3 is TGTGCCATCAGTGAGTGGGGACTAGCGGGGGAAGATACGCAGTATTTT.

This clonotype has a handful of counts. This chain links TRBV6-1 with TRBJ2-1, with D possibly TRBD1 on 5 matching bases. Germline CDR1 reads MNHNS; CDR2 reads SASEGT. CDR3 length equals 14 residues. Between the trimmed V and J ends, which lost 6 bases and 4 bases, there was a span of 13 bases. Here the CDR3 reads CASRTRQIYNEQFF. The CDR3 nucleotides read TGTGCCAGCAGAACCCGACAGATATACAATGAGCAGTTCTTC.

This clonotype was seen many times. The CDR3 is CASSAFSYEQYF. The CDR3 DNA sequence: TGTGCCAGCAGCGCCTTCTCCTACGAGCAGTACTTC. The V gene is TRBV2, the J gene TRBJ2-7; D remains unclear. The germline V gene has CDR1 SNHLY and CDR2 FYNNEI. CDR3 size: 12 residues. V gave up 6 bases and J gave up 0 bases, with 6 bases separating them.

The chain carries TRBV28 and TRBJ2-2; no firm D call. The ends were cut back, 10 bases at V and 0 bases at J, with 15 bases in the middle. Germline loops: CDR1 MDHEN, CDR2 SYDVKM. This CDR3 region has 15 residues. The CDR3, as DNA: TGTGCCACGCTCCCGGCCATCGCGAACACCGGGGAGCTGTTTTTT. Translating it yields CATLPAIANTGELFF.

The V call is TRBV11-2, the J call TRBJ2-2; 8 positions agree with TRBD2. The junction had 2 bases not matched to a gene; V was cut back by 1 base and J by 1 base. Looked up from germline, CDR1 is SGHAT and CDR2 is FQNNGV. This CDR3 spans 16 amino acids. The CDR3 loop reads CASSLGSGGNTGELFF. The DNA of the CDR3 is TGTGCCAGCAGCTTAGGGAGCGGGGGGAACACCGGGGAGCTGTTTTTT.

In its sample, this clonotype was seen a few times. CDR3 in DNA: TGTGCCACCATGCCCCTAGCGGGAGCCGGAGATACGCAGTATTTT. Protein sequence: CATMPLAGAGDTQYF. The chain has TRBV6-4 and TRBJ2-3, with TRBD2 matching over 10 bases. The germline gives CDR1 MRHNA, CDR2 SNTAGT. V gave up 10 bases and J gave up 5 bases; unmatched junction bases: 12. This CDR3 spans 15 amino acids.

This clonotype was recorded a few times. The chain recombines TRBV29-1 with TRBJ2-1, with TRBD2 matching over 7 bases. This CDR3 is 12 amino acids long. Germline values: CDR1 SQVTM, CDR2 ANQGSEA. The junction had 4 bases not matched to a gene; V was cut back by 6 bases and J by 5 bases. CDR3 residues: CSVAGSNNEQFF. CDR3 sequence (DNA): TGCAGCGTAGCGGGATCTAACAATGAGCAGTTCTTC.

This clonotype has only a few counts. This chain's CDR3 is CAITGQWDSPLHF. The CDR3 bases are TGTGCCATCACCGGACAGTGGGATTCACCCCTCCACTTT. This rearrangement joins TRBV10-3 to TRBJ1-6; the D gene is possibly TRBD1 (6 bases). The ends were cut back, 7 bases at V and 8 bases at J, with 12 bases in the middle. The length of the CDR3 is 13 residues. Germline-derived CDR1 and CDR2 are ENHRY and SYGVKD.

The rearrangement links TRBV2 to TRBJ2-5; the D is unclear. The CDR3 is 13 residues long. Germline V gene lookup returns CDR1 SNHLY and CDR2 FYNNEI. Deletions cut 6 bases from V and 4 bases from J, with 12 bases between. The CDR3 sequence: CASSGRMVETQYF. CDR3 nucleotides: TGTGCCAGCAGCGGACGGATGGTAGAGACCCAGTACTTC.

In the case of this clonotype: Given a much more abundant clone one base away, this may be a read error. The chain links TRBV20-1 to TRBJ1-2; maybe TRBD1 (5 bases). The germline CDR1 and CDR2 sequences are DFQATT and SNEGSKA (reference sequence). The CDR3 covers 14 residues. Trimming pared 5 bases from V and 4 bases from J, leaving 17 bases between. The CDR3 region is CSAGSGTPLYGYTF. Here the CDR3 DNA reads TGCAGTGCTGGAAGTGGGACGCCACTCTATGGCTACACCTTC.

The CDR3: CASSYQVDSPLHF. DNA of the CDR3: TGCGCCAGCAGCTACCAGGTAGATTCACCCCTCCACTTT. The chain recombines TRBV5-1 with TRBJ1-6; no clear D gene. The CDR3 extends over 13 amino acids. CDR1 and CDR2 from the germline V gene are SGHRS and YFSETQ. Trimming cost V 3 bases and J 8 bases, with 9 bases left between them.

This clonotype was seen only a few times. The chain combines TRBV5-1 with TRBJ2-3; D possibly matches TRBD1 or TRBD2 (5 bases each). The germline V gene has CDR1 SGHRS and CDR2 YFSETQ. Trimming cost V 4 bases and J 5 bases, with 14 bases left between them. The CDR3 totals 14 residues. As DNA, the CDR3 is TGCGCCAGCAGCCGCAGAGGGGCGGAAGATACGCAGTATTTT. Encoded protein: CASSRRGAEDTQYF.

J is TRBJ2-1 and V is TRBV20-1, with 10 positions matching TRBD2. J gave up 2 bases and V 5 bases, and 6 bases lay outside the gene matches. The CDR3 covers 15 residues. From germline, CDR1 is DFQATT and CDR2 SNEGSKA (reference sequence). CDR3 nucleotide sequence: TGCAGTGCTCGGCGGGGGACTAGCGCCTACAATGAGCAGTTCTTC. Translated: CSARRGTSAYNEQFF.

The chain uses TRBV20-1 and TRBJ1-1; possibly TRBD1 for D (5 bases). The CDR3 spans 12 residues. CDR1 is DFQATT, CDR2 SNEGSKA, per germline (reference sequence). V dropped 3 bases and J dropped 2 bases, with 7 bases sitting between them. CDR3 amino acids: CSARDTNTEAFF. The CDR3 DNA reads TGCAGTGCTAGGGACACCAACACTGAAGCTTTCTTT.

The genes are TRBV5-4 and TRBJ2-1; D is unclear. Germline V gene sequence: CDR1 SGHNT, CDR2 YYREEE (reference sequence). This CDR3 contains 12 residues. V gave up 4 bases and J gave up 9 bases, with 11 bases separating them. CDR3 protein: CASSSPAVEQFF. CDR3 coding DNA: TGTGCCAGCAGCAGTCCCGCGGTTGAGCAGTTCTTC. Full variable domain (outside the CDR3, taken from reference TRBV5-4 and TRBJ2-1): ETGVTQSPTHLIKTRGQQVTLRCSSQSGHNTVSWYQQALGQGPQFIFQYYREEENGRGNFPPRFSGLQFPNYSSELNVNALELDDSALYLCASSSPAVEQFFGPGTRLTVL.

The rearrangement joins TRBV12-3 or TRBV12-4 to TRBJ2-3; D is ambiguous. Trimming pared 1 base from V and 12 bases from J, leaving 20 bases between. The CDR3 is 15 residues long. Written as DNA, the CDR3 is TGTGCCAGCAGTTTAGGTGGTATGAGGATAGATGCTCAGTATTTT. It translates to CASSLGGMRIDAQYF.

In its sample, this clonotype was seen a few times. This chain links TRBV9 with TRBJ2-3; 7 bases align to TRBD2. Looked up from germline, CDR1 is SGDLS and CDR2 is YYNGEE. J gave up 2 bases and V 3 bases, and 3 bases lay outside the gene matches. The CDR3 is 14 amino acids. The DNA of the CDR3 is TGTGCCAGCAGCGGGGGACTACCCACAGATACGCAGTATTTT. Encoded protein: CASSGGLPTDTQYF.

Remarks on this clonotype: One end of the junction is discordant with germline, which a read error may explain. The V call is TRBV3-1, the J call TRBJ1-1; possible D gene TRBD1, 5 bases. CDR3 length: 14 amino acids. Germline V gene sequence: CDR1 LGHDT, CDR2 YNNKEL (reference sequence). DNA of the CDR3: TGTGCCAGCAGCCGTTCCTGGTGGGGGACTGGAGCTTTCTTT. This sequence encodes CASSRSWWGTGAFF. The entire variable domain, with the rest obtained from reference TRBV3-1 and TRBJ1-1, is as follows: DTAVSQTPKYLVTQMGNDKSIKCEQNLGHDTMYWYKQDSKKFLKIMFSYNNKELIINETVPNRFSPKSPDKAHLNLHINSLELGDSAVYFCASSRSWWGTGAFFGQGTRLTVV.

This clonotype was counted ten times or more. This chain uses TRBV29-1 with TRBJ1-1; D gene ambiguous. The germline V and J ends were trimmed by 4 bases and 2 bases, with 5 bases remaining between them. CDR3 size: 11 residues. Germline V lookup: CDR1 SQVTM, CDR2 ANQGSEA. This CDR3 is CSVGANTEAFF. The CDR3 nucleotides read TGCAGCGTTGGCGCAAACACTGAAGCTTTCTTT. The full variable domain, completed using reference TRBV29-1 and TRBJ1-1, is SAVISQKPSRDICQRGTSLTIQCQVDSQVTMMFWYRQQPGQSLTLIATANQGSEATYESGFVIDKFPISRPNLTFSTLTVSNMSPEDSSIYLCSVGANTEAFFGQGTRLTVV.

V gene TRBV10-3 combines with J gene TRBJ2-1; D gene uncertain. The CDR3 has 16 residues. CDR1 ENHRY and CDR2 SYGVKD come from the germline V gene. Trimming removed 4 bases from V and 0 bases from J, with 13 bases in between. The CDR3 loop is CAISVLGSCSYNEQFF. The CDR3 coding sequence is TGTGCCATCAGTGTCCTCGGGTCATGCTCCTACAATGAGCAGTTCTTC.

V usage is TRBV12-3 or TRBV12-4 and J usage is TRBJ2-4; no clear D. The end of the DNA fits TRBJ2-7 better, so the J call may be wrong. This CDR3 region has 15 residues. In DNA, the CDR3 is TGTGCCAGCAGTTTACCGCGTCTCCCTCTCTACGAGCAGTACTTC. Translating it yields CASSLPRLPLYEQYF.